This T cell receptor (beta chain) stems from a study of beta chain features in type 1 diabetes (dated by TCRdb to 2016 to 2019). Background for the entire study: No differences in mean age, gender distribution, total cell number or subset yield were found between patients and healthy donors. A total of 85 million to 140 million sorted cells were examined across all samples, and a strong correlation was observed between cell number per subset and RNA yield. The study compared TCRB repertoires of sorted circulating CD4+ T cell subsets between recently diagnosed type 1 diabetes patients and matched healthy donors. Regulatory and stem cell-like memory subsets were obtained from only 8 patients and roughly 8 healthy donors, while naive and central memory subsets were obtained from all 28 donors. Study-level results and caveats: Shorter templates might have been favored by PCR, but patient and control samples were amplified and corrected together, so both groups would have been affected equally by any skew. Naive, central memory and regulatory TCRB repertoires appeared to be more similar among patients than among healthy donors. Only small numbers of individuals were included in the HLA sub-analyses, which left unresolved whether HLA type had any influence on TCRB rearrangement. At VDJ recombination sites, type 1 diabetes patients had fewer insertions and more deleted nucleotides, which implies abnormalities in thymic rearrangement. Sequencing cDNA rather than genomic DNA could over-represent highly expressing activated cells, although activation and CD3 levels did not differ between groups. In all four CD4+ subsets, TCRB CDR3 length was moderately but significantly shorter in type 1 diabetes patients.

Relative to germline, V is missing 4 bases and J is missing 2 bases, with 5 bases of the junction outside any gene match. CDR1 and CDR2, looked up from the germline V gene, are SGHDT and YYEEEE. Taken from cysteine to phenylalanine, the CDR3 has 15 residues. The DNA shown is the 45-base CDR3, in frame from base 1. The entire amount of isolated RNA was reverse transcribed using the High Capacity cDNA Reverse Transcription Kit, so the sequenced TCRB transcripts were expressed ones. Deep immunoSEQ sequencing was performed on naive, central memory and regulatory T cell samples, with an average of around 3.4 million total reads per sample. Sorted cells were lysed in RLT buffer and RNA was extracted with DNase-treated RNeasy Micro or Mini kits, depending on cell number. To prevent cross-contamination, each cell subset was processed individually, whereas patient and healthy donor samples were processed jointly. TCRB sequences were amplified from cDNA with the immunoSEQ multiplex PCR, producing 87-bp fragments spanning the CDR3 region. Amplicons were sequenced on the Illumina HiSeq platform. Under the source paper's analysis protocol: PCR bias was computationally corrected using synthetic template baselines, reads within Hamming distance 2 were collapsed, and singletons that could not be merged were discarded. Reads were aligned against IMGT to assign V, D and J genes, CDR3 length and insertions or deletions at six rearrangement sites. Within each subset, clonotype counts were normalized to the number of sorted cells before true diversity and Gini coefficients were calculated with the tcR R package. The overlap coefficient, calculated on TCRB nucleotide sequences, was used to quantify repertoire sharing. Out-of-frame TCRB sequences from naive cells were analyzed as a proxy for the pre-selection repertoire. TCRdb retrieved this table from immuneACCESS and kept in-frame rearrangements only. Not all clones are present; in checked studies, unresolved V genes account for under half, and no reason is known for the remainder. V, J and clone size reflect that table, while D and trimming were determined from the DNA. This sample gives 970,000 or so clones in total; roughly 15% of them show up just once. The top ten hold around 0.02% of the sample.

On this clone: Its specific antigen is unknown. No base-level quality is on record; no much larger clone is a single base apart.

From each donor, a single peripheral blood sample of 95 to 150 mL on average was drawn into heparinised tubes. Using a panel that included CD45RO, CCR7, CD25, CD127, CD95 and CD27, naive, central memory, regulatory and stem cell-like memory CD4+ T cells were sorted on a BD FACSAria II. Purity was above 95% for every sorted population. PBMCs were isolated immediately by Lymphoprep density gradient centrifugation and stained directly without culture. Samples were stained and sorted in pairs, with one healthy donor and one patient per experiment, so that batch effects were minimized. This clonotype originated in a woman between 18 and 30 years old in good health. The sequence is built from TRBV5-6 and TRBJ2-2, with 7 bases aligning to TRBD1. The sequencing input was naive CD4+ T cells from blood. The sample's cell subset or site label is to be understood as: true naive CD4+ T cells. The nucleotides read TGTGCCAGCAGCCGGGGACAGCTAAACACCGGGGAGCTGTTTTTT. It translates to CASSRGQLNTGELFF.